Shown below are 13 T cell receptor beta chains from a single sample sequenced in a study of metastatic and nonmetastatic thyroid tumors. Using MiXCR, TCRdb reanalyzed the PCR reads. The sample shows roughly 15,000 clones, approximately 12% of them seen only once. There were no patients who had received any treatment before thyroid surgery. Sequencing was carried out using blood. The receptors derive from a female donor with papillary thyroid cancer or a benign thyroid nodule (not recorded which). Some clones in this sample may be carry-over from other donors' samples.

The rearrangement joins TRBV18 to TRBJ1-1, with TRBD1 as a possible D gene (5 bases). The CDR3 is made up of 15 amino acids. The germline gives CDR1 KGHSH, CDR2 LQKENI. V dropped 3 bases and J dropped 0 bases, with 11 bases sitting between them. CDR3: CASSPDKVMNTEAFF. CDR3 DNA: TGTGCCAGCTCACCGGACAAGGTGATGAACACTGAAGCTTTCTTT.

This clone was seen repeatedly, ten times or more. The chain joins TRBV5-6 to TRBJ1-2, with TRBD1 matching 9 bases. V lost 6 bases to trimming and J lost 2 bases; unmatched junction nucleotides: 8. The CDR3 is 15 amino acids. Germline values: CDR1 SGHDT, CDR2 YYEEEE. The CDR3 sequence is CASTYVGQGNYGYTF. CDR3 DNA sequence: TGTGCCAGCACCTATGTGGGACAGGGCAACTATGGCTACACCTTC.

This clone was detected a few times. The chain has TRBV2 and TRBJ2-2; D might be TRBD1 (6 bases). The germline CDR1 and CDR2 sequences are SNHLY and FYNNEI. The CDR3 is made up of 13 amino acids. V lost 4 bases to trimming and J lost 14 bases, with 17 bases between them. The CDR3 DNA follows: TGTGCCAGCAGTGTGGGGGCCGCCGGGTATCTGTTTTTT. This encodes CASSVGAAGYLFF.

V gene TRBV20-1 combines with J gene TRBJ2-3, with D possibly being TRBD2 (6 bases). The germline V and J ends were trimmed by 4 bases and 6 bases, with 20 bases remaining between them. Germline lookup yields CDR1 DFQATT and CDR2 SNEGSKA (reference sequence). This CDR3 is 15 amino acids long. CDR3 nucleotides: TGCAGTGCTATAAACCTAGCTGGGGGGTGGGATACGCAGTATTTT. Translation: CSAINLAGGWDTQYF.

There are a few counts of this clone. CDR3 residues: CASRQTSGGYEQYF. The DNA of the CDR3 is TGTGCCAGCAGGCAAACTAGCGGAGGTTACGAGCAGTACTTC. The chain has TRBV12-3 or TRBV12-4 and TRBJ2-7; 8 bases fit TRBD2. V shed 6 bases and J 4 bases; nucleotides not matched to a gene: 8. This CDR3 is built from 14 residues.

This clone occurred many times. This chain uses TRBV27 with TRBJ2-3; D ambiguous. Germline-derived CDR1 and CDR2 are MNHEY and SMNVEV (reference sequence). Trimming shortened V by 4 bases and J by 5 bases, and 10 bases separated the two germline ends. The CDR3 contains 13 residues. The CDR3 reads CASSWVDEDTQYF. As DNA, the CDR3 is TGTGCCAGCAGTTGGGTGGACGAAGATACGCAGTATTTT.

This clone was counted many times. With a much larger clone just one base away, this may be a read error. The V and J genes are TRBV6-1 and TRBJ2-1; 9 nucleotides align to TRBD2. The CDR3 spans 16 residues. V gave up 3 bases and J gave up 6 bases; unmatched junction bases: 9. Germline loops: CDR1 MNHNS, CDR2 SASEGT. The CDR3 loop is CASSEASGVGCNEQFF. Here the CDR3 DNA reads TGTGCCAGCAGTGAGGCTAGCGGGGTGGGTTGCAATGAGCAGTTCTTC.

Judged by abundance, this clone is medium-sized (0.01 to 0.1%). This chain connects TRBV6-1 to TRBJ2-3, with D perhaps assigned TRBD1 or TRBD2 (5 bases each). The V end lost 7 bases, the J end lost 7 bases, and 18 bases lay between the germline ends. The CDR3 has 14 residues. In germline, CDR1 is MNHNS, CDR2 SASEGT. The CDR3 sequence: CASTPGTSAHTQYF. CDR3 in DNA: TGTGCCAGCACCCCCGGGACGAGCGCCCATACGCAGTATTTT.

The CDR3 bases are TGTGCCATTAGTCTAGTAATCACCGGGGAGCTGTTTTTT. This translates into CAISLVITGELFF. The chain links TRBV12-3 or TRBV12-4 to TRBJ2-2; no clear D gene. This CDR3 has 13 amino acids. With 10 bases removed from V and 4 bases from J, the gap between germline ends came to 13 bases.

This clone was picked up a small number of times. A read error may be the cause here, since a much bigger clone is one base away. This sequence joins TRBV2 and TRBJ1-3; D gene uncertain. V was clipped by 4 bases and J by 0 bases, with 7 bases between them. CDR1 and CDR2 (germline): SNHLY, FYNNEI. There are 14 residues in the CDR3. The CDR3 spells CASSGRISGNTIYF. The CDR3 DNA sequence: TGTGCCAGCAGTGGACGTATCTCTGGAAACACCATATATTTT.

This clone was recorded a few times. This rearrangement joins TRBV28 to TRBJ2-2, with 7 nucleotides matching TRBD1. Germline trimming cut 6 bases from V and 1 base from J; bases unmatched to any gene: 2. The CDR3 runs 14 residues. Germline CDR1 reads MDHEN; CDR2 reads SYDVKM. The CDR3 spells CASRWTGNTGELFF. CDR3 bases: TGTGCCAGCAGGTGGACAGGGAACACCGGGGAGCTGTTTTTT.

The chain combines TRBV4-1 with TRBJ2-7; tentatively, D is TRBD1 (6 bases). V was pared by 1 base and J by 1 base, with 20 bases between. The CDR3 has 18 residues. Germline CDR1 is MGHRA and CDR2 is YSYEKL. CDR3 coding DNA: TGCGCCAGCAGCCAAGGGGTCCTCCGCAGGGGCTTATCCTACGAGCAGTACTTC. Translation: CASSQGVLRRGLSYEQYF.

This clone was counted at least ten times. The chain carries TRBV27 and TRBJ1-1, with 7 bases that match TRBD1. Germline CDR1 reads MNHEY; CDR2 reads SMNVEV (reference sequence). With V trimmed by 4 bases and J by 5 bases, 13 bases remained unmatched. The CDR3 is made up of 16 amino acids. CDR3 in DNA: TGTGCCAGCAGTTCTCGGCAACAGGGGCCGGGGACTGAAGCTTTCTTT. Amino acids: CASSSRQQGPGTEAFF.